Below, 12 T cell receptor beta chains from the same sample are listed, as sequenced in a study of cytomegalovirus exposure and HLA in healthy donors. It was with 60 Vbeta and 13 Jbeta primers that the PCR ran. Sequencing was performed with immunoSEQ multiplex PCR; in TCRdb, only in-frame clones are kept and a portion is missing. The sample contains fewer than 140,000 clones, around 75% of which appear only once. The sequenced sample consisted of PBMCs. The receptor set was obtained from a female donor in good health and CMV-seronegative.

This chain joins TRBV7-6 and TRBJ2-3; 13 bases match TRBD2. V lost 5 bases, J lost 1 base, and 15 bases stayed unmatched. The germline V gene has CDR1 SGHVS and CDR2 FNYEAQ. The length of the CDR3 is 20 residues. The CDR3 DNA is TGTGCCAGCAGCCCGTCGTCAGGACTAGCGGGAGTACGAGGCACAGATACGCAGTATTTT. Translated: CASSPSSGLAGVRGTDTQYF.

This chain links TRBV27 with TRBJ1-4; 9 bases line up with TRBD1. V gave up 5 bases and J gave up 8 bases; unmatched junction bases: 6. The CDR3 has 14 amino acids. Germline CDR1 MNHEY, CDR2 SMNVEV (reference sequence). CDR3 DNA: TGTGCCAGCAGTCTACAGGGGGCGAGGGAAAAACTGTTTTTT. It specifies CASSLQGAREKLFF.

The chain combines TRBV30 with TRBJ2-3; 8 nucleotides line up with TRBD2. Germline CDR1 GTSNPN, CDR2 SVGIG (reference sequence). The CDR3 sequence is 14 residues long. With V trimmed by 1 base and J by 6 bases, 6 bases remained unmatched. The CDR3 is CAWSGGTRPDTQYF. DNA of the CDR3: TGTGCCTGGAGTGGTGGGACTAGGCCGGATACGCAGTATTTT.

This clone was observed a few times. This sequence joins TRBV7-3 and TRBJ2-2; D perhaps matches TRBD1 (5 bases). This CDR3 has 16 amino acids. Trimming pared 1 base from V and 3 bases from J, leaving 12 bases between. CDR1 is SGHTA, CDR2 FQGTGA, per germline. The CDR3 DNA follows: TGTGCCAGCAGCTTAAGGGCAGACAGCTACACCGGGGAGCTGTTTTTT. Its protein is CASSLRADSYTGELFF.

V usage is TRBV27 and J usage is TRBJ1-5, with 10 bases matching TRBD1. The junction had 8 bases not matched to a gene; V was cut back by 6 bases and J by 0 bases. CDR3 length: 17 amino acids. Germline CDR1 reads MNHEY; CDR2 reads SMNVEV (reference sequence). CDR3 bases: TGTGCCAGCAGGCCCGGGACAGGGGATCTTAGCAATCAGCCCCAGCATTTT. Residues: CASRPGTGDLSNQPQHF.

This chain links TRBV6-5 with TRBJ2-2; D is ambiguous. The germline V gene has CDR1 MNHEY and CDR2 SVGAGI. The CDR3 is made up of 13 amino acids. V was shortened by 0 bases and J by 5 bases, with 4 bases between the two germline ends. Here the CDR3 reads CASSYSTTGELFF. The CDR3 DNA sequence: TGTGCCAGCAGTTACTCTACAACCGGGGAGCTGTTTTTT.

This clone has only a few counts. The rearrangement links TRBV7-2 to TRBJ1-1; no definite D call. V lost 4 bases and J 1 base, leaving 10 bases between the germline ends. Germline lookup yields CDR1 SGHTA and CDR2 FQGNSA. The CDR3 runs 14 residues. DNA of the CDR3: TGTGCCAGCAGCTCCAAGCCCGCGAACACTGAAGCTTTCTTT. Translating gives CASSSKPANTEAFF.

This chain connects TRBV9 to TRBJ2-5; D unclear. Trimming stripped 5 bases from V and 5 bases from J, with 16 bases between. Germline V gene data show CDR1 as SGDLS and CDR2 as YYNGEE. This CDR3 comprises 14 residues. The CDR3 protein is CASSRDALVETQYF. The DNA for the CDR3 is TGTGCCAGCAGTCGAGACGCCCTAGTGGAGACCCAGTACTTC.

The CDR3 spells CASSSGLASSNEQFF. DNA of the CDR3: TGTGCCAGCAGCTCAGGACTAGCTAGTAGCAATGAGCAGTTCTTC. The chain is built from TRBV11-3 and TRBJ2-1, with TRBD2 identical over 8 bases. This CDR3 contains 15 residues. Trimming took 4 bases from V and 6 from J; bases not matched to a gene: 8. The germline CDR1 and CDR2 sequences are SGHNT and YENEEA. The whole variable domain, remainder taken from reference TRBV11-3 and TRBJ2-1, is EAGVVQSPRYKIIEKKQPVAFWCNPISGHNTLYWYLQNLGQGPELLIRYENEEAVDDSQLPKDRFSAERLKGVDSTLKIQPAELGDSAVYLCASSSGLASSNEQFFGPGTRLTVL.

This clone was seen once. V is TRBV11-1 and J is TRBJ2-5; possible D gene TRBD1, 6 bases. The CDR3 runs to 14 residues. Germline assignment: CDR1 SGHAT and CDR2 FQDESV (reference sequence). V was cut by 4 bases and J by 5 bases, with 14 bases left in between. CDR3 protein: CASSSQGSRETQYF. The CDR3 bases are TGTGCCAGCAGCTCTCAGGGGTCCCGGGAGACCCAGTACTTC. Together with reference TRBV11-1 and TRBJ2-5, the CDR3 gives the full variable domain: EAEVAQSPRYKITEKSQAVAFWCDPISGHATLYWYRQILGQGPELLVQFQDESVVDDSQLPKDRFSAERLKGVDSTLKIQPAELGDSAMYLCASSSQGSRETQYFGPGTRLLVL.

The J gene is TRBJ1-1, the V gene TRBV19; D uncertain. Germline assignment: CDR1 LNHDA and CDR2 SQIVND (reference sequence). The CDR3 covers 16 residues. The ends were cut back, 10 bases at V and 0 bases at J, with 21 bases in the middle. CDR3 sequence (DNA): TGTGCCACGCAATCCCCCAACCGAGAGATGAACACTGAAGCTTTCTTT. Protein: CATQSPNREMNTEAFF.

The chain carries TRBV30 and TRBJ2-7; no reliable D call. There are 12 residues in the CDR3. In germline, CDR1 is GTSNPN, CDR2 SVGIG (reference sequence). V was pared by 1 base and J by 4 bases, with 8 bases between. The DNA for the CDR3 is TGTGCCTGGAGTGCCGGTCTGTACGAGCAGTACTTC. This translates into CAWSAGLYEQYF.